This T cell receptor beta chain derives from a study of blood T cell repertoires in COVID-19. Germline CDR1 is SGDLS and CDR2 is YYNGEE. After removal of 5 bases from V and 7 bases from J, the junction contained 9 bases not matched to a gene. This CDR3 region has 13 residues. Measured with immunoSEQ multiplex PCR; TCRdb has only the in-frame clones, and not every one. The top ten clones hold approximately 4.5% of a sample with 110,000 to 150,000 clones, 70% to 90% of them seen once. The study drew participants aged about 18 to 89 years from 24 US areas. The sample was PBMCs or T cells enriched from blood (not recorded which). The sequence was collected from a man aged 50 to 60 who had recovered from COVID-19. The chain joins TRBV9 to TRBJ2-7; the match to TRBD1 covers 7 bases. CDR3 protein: CASSKTGRVEQYF. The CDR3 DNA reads TGTGCCAGCAGTAAGACAGGGCGGGTAGAGCAGTACTTC.